This T cell receptor beta chain appears in the sequencing data of a study of blood T cell repertoires in COVID-19. Across the whole study: Italy, Spain and the United States were the sources of the convalescent and acute COVID-19 samples.

Only in-frame clones appear in the TCRdb table, and some are missing; sequencing was by immunoSEQ multiplex PCR. The sample carries under 300,000 clones, 82% recorded once. CDR3 length: 15 residues. V lost 3 bases, J lost 0 bases, and 2 bases stayed unmatched. Germline CDR1 is SEHNR and CDR2 is FQNEAQ (reference sequence). The sequencing input was peripheral blood. This sequence was found in a woman aged 60-75 years with active or convalescent COVID-19. The chain employs TRBV7-9 and TRBJ2-3, with 8 bases matching TRBD2. CDR3 nucleotide sequence: TGTGCCAGCAGCTTTAGCGGGGCAAGCACAGATACGCAGTATTTT. Translation gives CASSFSGASTDTQYF.